This TCR beta chain originates from a study of T cell changes during pregnancy in multiple sclerosis. The V gene's germline CDR1 is SGHVS and CDR2 FNYEAQ. Trimming cost V 0 bases and J 4 bases; bases outside gene matches: 11. This CDR3 has 18 amino acids. The table came from immunoSEQ multiplex PCR; TCRdb's copy has only in-frame clones and leaves some out. The sample records 30,000 to 40,000 clones, 85% to 95% being singletons. This sample comprised CD8+ T cells from peripheral blood mononuclear cells, obtained in the third trimester of pregnancy. The clonotype originates from a female donor with multiple sclerosis, enrolled in a pregnancy study. The V call is TRBV7-6, the J call TRBJ2-3; TRBD2 agrees at 9 bases. The CDR3 bases are TGTGCCAGCAGCTTAGCGCGGGGGGCTAGCGGGGCTGCAGATACGCAGTATTTT. It translates to CASSLARGASGAADTQYF.